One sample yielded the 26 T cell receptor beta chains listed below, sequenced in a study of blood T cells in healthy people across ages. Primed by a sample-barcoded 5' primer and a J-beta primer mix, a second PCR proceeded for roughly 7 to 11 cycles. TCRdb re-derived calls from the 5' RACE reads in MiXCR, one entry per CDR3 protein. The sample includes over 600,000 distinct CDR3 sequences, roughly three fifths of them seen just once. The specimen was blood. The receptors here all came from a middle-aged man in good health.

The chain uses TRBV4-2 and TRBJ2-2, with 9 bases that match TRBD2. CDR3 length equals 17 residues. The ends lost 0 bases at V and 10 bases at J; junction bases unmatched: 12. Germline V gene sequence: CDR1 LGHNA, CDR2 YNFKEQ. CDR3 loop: CASSQDPLAGLYVELFF. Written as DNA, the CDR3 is TGTGCCAGCAGCCAAGACCCGCTAGCGGGACTGTATGTGGAGCTGTTTTTT.

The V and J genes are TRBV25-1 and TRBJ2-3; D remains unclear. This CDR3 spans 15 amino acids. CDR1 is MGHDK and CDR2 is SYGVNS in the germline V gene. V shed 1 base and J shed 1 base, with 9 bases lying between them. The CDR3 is CASSESKAGTDTQYF. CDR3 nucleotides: TGTGCCAGCAGTGAATCGAAAGCTGGCACAGATACGCAGTATTTT.

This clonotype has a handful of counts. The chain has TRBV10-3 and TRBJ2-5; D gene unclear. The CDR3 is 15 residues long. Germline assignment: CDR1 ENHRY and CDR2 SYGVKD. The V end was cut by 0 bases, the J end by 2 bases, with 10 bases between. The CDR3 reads CAISESDIRQETQYF. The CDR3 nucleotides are TGTGCCATCAGTGAGTCGGATATAAGACAAGAGACCCAGTACTTC.

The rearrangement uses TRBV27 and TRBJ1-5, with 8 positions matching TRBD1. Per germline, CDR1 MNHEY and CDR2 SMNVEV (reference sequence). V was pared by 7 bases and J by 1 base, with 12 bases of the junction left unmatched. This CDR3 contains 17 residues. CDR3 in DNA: TGTGCCAGCAAAGACTGGACAGGGAAGGAGAGCAATCAGCCCCAGCATTTT. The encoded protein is CASKDWTGKESNQPQHF.

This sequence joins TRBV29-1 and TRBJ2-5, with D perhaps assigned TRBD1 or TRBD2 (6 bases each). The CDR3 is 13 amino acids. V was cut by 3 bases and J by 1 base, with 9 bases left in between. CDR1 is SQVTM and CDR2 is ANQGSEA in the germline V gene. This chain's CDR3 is CSVEWGAQETQYF. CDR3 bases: TGCAGCGTTGAGTGGGGGGCCCAAGAGACCCAGTACTTC. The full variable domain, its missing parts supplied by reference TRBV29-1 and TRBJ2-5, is SAVISQKPSRDICQRGTSLTIQCQVDSQVTMMFWYRQQPGQSLTLIATANQGSEATYESGFVIDKFPISRPNLTFSTLTVSNMSPEDSSIYLCSVEWGAQETQYFGPGTRLLVL.

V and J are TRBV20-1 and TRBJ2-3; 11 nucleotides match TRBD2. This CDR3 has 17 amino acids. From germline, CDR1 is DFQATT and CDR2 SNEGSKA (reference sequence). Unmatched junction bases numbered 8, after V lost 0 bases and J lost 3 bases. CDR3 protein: CSARDAKGLAETDTQYF. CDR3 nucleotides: TGCAGTGCTAGAGATGCGAAGGGACTAGCGGAAACAGATACGCAGTATTTT.

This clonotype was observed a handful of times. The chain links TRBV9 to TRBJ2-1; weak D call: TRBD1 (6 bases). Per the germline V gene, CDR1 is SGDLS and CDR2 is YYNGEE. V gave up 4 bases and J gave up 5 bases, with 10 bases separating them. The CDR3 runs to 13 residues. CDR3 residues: CASSIGTNNEQFF. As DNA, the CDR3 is TGTGCCAGCAGCATAGGGACAAACAATGAGCAGTTCTTC.

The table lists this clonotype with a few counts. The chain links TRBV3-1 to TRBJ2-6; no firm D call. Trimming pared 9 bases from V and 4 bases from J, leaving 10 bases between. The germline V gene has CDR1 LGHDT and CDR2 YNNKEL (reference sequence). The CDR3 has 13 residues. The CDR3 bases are TGTGCCAGTGGGTACGGGGGGGCCAACGTCCTGACTTTC. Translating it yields CASGYGGANVLTF.

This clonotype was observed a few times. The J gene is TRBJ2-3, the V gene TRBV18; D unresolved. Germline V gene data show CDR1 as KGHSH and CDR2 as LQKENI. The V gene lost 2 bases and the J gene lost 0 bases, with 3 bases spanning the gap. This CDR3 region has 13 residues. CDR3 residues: CASSPWSTDTQYF. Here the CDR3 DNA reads TGTGCCAGCTCACCATGGAGCACAGATACGCAGTATTTT.

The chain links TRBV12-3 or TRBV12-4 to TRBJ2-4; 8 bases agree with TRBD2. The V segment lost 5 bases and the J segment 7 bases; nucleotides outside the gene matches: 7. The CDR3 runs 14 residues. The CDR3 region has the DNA TGTGCCAGCAGTCCTCCCGGCGGGGGGAACATTCAGTACTTC. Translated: CASSPPGGGNIQYF.

Here the CDR3 DNA reads TGTGCCAGCGGTGGGGAAGGGAGCAATCAGCCCCAGCATTTT. Translating it yields CASGGEGSNQPQHF. The gene calls are TRBV2 and TRBJ1-5; no firm D call. Germline loops: CDR1 SNHLY, CDR2 FYNNEI. Trimming left V 8 bases short and J 1 base short, with 12 bases between. This CDR3 contains 14 residues.

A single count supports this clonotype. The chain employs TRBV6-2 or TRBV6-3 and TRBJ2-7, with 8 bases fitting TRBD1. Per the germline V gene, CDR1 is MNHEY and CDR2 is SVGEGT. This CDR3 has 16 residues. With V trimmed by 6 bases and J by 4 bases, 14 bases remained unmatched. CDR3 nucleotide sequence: TGTGCCAGCAGCGGCTACGGGACAGGACCCGAATACGAGCAGTACTTC. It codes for CASSGYGTGPEYEQYF.

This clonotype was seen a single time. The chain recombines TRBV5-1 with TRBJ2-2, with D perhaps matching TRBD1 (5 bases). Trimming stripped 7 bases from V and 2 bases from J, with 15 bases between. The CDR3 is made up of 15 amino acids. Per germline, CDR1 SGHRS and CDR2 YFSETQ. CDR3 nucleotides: TGCGCCAGCTCAGAATGGCAGGGAAACACCGGGGAGCTGTTTTTT. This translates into CASSEWQGNTGELFF.

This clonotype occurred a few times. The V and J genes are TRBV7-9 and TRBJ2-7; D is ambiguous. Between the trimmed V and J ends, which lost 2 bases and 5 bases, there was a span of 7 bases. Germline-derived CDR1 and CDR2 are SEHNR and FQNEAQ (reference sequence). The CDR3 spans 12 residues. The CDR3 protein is CASSLRSNEQYF. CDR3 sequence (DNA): TGTGCCAGCAGCTTACGGTCTAACGAGCAGTACTTC.

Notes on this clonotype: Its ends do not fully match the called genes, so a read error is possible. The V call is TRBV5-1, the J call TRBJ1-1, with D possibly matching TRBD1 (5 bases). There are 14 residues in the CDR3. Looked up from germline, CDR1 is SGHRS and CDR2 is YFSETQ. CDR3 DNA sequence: TGTGCCAGCAGTTTAGCCGGGGGGAACACTGAAGCTTTCTTT. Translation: CASSLAGGNTEAFF.

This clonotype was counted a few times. CDR3 loop: CASRPRQGQETQYF. In DNA form, the CDR3 reads TGCGCCAGCAGACCGAGACAAGGCCAAGAGACCCAGTACTTC. V gene TRBV5-1 combines with J gene TRBJ2-5; the D is unclear. Per the germline V gene, CDR1 is SGHRS and CDR2 is YFSETQ. Trimming shortened V by 5 bases and J by 1 base, and 12 bases separated the two germline ends. This CDR3 region has 14 residues. Variable domain in full (rest from reference TRBV5-1 and TRBJ2-5): KAGVTQTPRYLIKTRGQQVTLSCSPISGHRSVSWYQQTPGQGLQFLFEYFSETQRNKGNFPGRFSGRQFSNSRSEMNVSTLELGDSALYLCASRPRQGQETQYFGPGTRLLVL.

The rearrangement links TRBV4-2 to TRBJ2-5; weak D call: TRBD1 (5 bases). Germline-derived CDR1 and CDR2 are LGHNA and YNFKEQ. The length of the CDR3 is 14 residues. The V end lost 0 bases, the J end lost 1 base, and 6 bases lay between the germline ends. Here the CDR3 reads CASSQEQVQETQYF. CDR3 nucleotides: TGTGCCAGCAGCCAAGAACAGGTCCAAGAGACCCAGTACTTC.

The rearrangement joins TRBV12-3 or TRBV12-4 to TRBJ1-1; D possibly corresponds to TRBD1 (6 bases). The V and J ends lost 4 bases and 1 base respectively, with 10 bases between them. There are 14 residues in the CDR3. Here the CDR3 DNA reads TGTGCCAGCAGTTCCAGGGGTTGGAACACTGAAGCTTTCTTT. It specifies CASSSRGWNTEAFF.

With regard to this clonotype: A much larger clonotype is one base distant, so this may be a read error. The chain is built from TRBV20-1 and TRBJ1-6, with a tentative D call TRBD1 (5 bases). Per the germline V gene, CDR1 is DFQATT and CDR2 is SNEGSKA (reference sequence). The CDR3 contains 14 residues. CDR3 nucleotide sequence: TGCAGTGCTAGAGACAGGGCCGTCGGTTCACCCCCCCACTTT. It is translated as CSARDRAVGSPPHF.

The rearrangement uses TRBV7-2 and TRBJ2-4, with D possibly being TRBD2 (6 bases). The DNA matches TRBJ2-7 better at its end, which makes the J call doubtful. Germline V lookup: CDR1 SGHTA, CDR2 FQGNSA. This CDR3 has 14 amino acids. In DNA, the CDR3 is TGTGCCAGCAGTCAGAGTAGCGGAACCTACGAGCAGTACTTC. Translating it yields CASSQSSGTYEQYF.

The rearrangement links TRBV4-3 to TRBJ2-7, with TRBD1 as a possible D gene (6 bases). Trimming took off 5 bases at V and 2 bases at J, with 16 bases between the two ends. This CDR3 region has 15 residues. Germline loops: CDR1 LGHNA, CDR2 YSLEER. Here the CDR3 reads CASSSLKGQPYEQYF. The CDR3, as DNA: TGCGCCAGCAGCAGCCTAAAAGGACAGCCCTACGAGCAGTACTTC.

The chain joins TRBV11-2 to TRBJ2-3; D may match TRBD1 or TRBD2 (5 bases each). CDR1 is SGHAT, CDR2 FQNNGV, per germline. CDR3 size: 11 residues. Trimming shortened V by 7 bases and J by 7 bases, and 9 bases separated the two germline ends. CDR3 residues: CASMRGHTQYF. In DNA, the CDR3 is TGTGCCAGCATGAGGGGACATACGCAGTATTTT. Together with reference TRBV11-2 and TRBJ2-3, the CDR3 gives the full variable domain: EAGVAQSPRYKIIEKRQSVAFWCNPISGHATLYWYQQILGQGPKLLIQFQNNGVVDDSQLPKDRFSAERLKGVDSTLKIQPAKLEDSAVYLCASMRGHTQYFGPGTRLTVL.

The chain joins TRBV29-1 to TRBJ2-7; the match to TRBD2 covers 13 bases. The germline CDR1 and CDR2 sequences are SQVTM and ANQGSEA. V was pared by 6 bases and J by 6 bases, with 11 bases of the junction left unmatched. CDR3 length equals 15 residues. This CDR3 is CSVRTSGRGVSEQYF. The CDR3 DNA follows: TGCAGCGTCCGGACTAGCGGGAGAGGAGTGTCCGAGCAGTACTTC.

CDR3: CAISGRTDRAAADTGELFF. CDR3 in DNA: TGTGCCATCAGTGGGCGTACTGACAGGGCTGCCGCTGACACCGGGGAGCTGTTTTTT. The chain employs TRBV10-3 and TRBJ2-2, with 7 bases that match TRBD1. The CDR3 is 19 residues long. CDR1 and CDR2 (germline): ENHRY, SYGVKD. After removal of 4 bases from V and 3 bases from J, the junction contained 17 bases not matched to a gene.

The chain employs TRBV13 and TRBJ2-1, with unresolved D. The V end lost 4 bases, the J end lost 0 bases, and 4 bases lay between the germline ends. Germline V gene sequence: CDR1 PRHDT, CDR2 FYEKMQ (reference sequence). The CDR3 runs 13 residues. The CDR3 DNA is TGTGCCAGCAGCTACAGCTCCTACAATGAGCAGTTCTTC. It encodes CASSYSSYNEQFF. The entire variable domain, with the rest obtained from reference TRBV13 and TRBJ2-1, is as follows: AAGVIQSPRHLIKEKRETATLKCYPIPRHDTVYWYQQGPGQDPQFLISFYEKMQSDKGSIPDRFSAQQFSDYHSELNMSSLELGDSALYFCASSYSSYNEQFFGPGTRLTVL.

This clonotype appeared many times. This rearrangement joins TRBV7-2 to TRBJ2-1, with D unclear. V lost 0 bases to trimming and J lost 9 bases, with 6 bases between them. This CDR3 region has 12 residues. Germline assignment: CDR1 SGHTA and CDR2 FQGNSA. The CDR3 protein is CASSLAGTEQFF. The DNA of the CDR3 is TGTGCCAGCAGCTTAGCGGGAACTGAGCAGTTCTTC.